Listed below are T cell receptor beta chains from one sample, sequenced in a study of blood T cell repertoires in COVID-19. The repertoire was sequenced with immunoSEQ multiplex PCR; TCRdb's copy has only in-frame clones and lacks some. The data hold under 300,000 clones, with approximately 88% observed a single time. The sample comprised PBMCs or T cells enriched from blood (not recorded which). These receptors were obtained from a woman aged 40 to 55 who had been exposed to COVID-19. Both conserved end residues are part of each CDR3. A D gene is named only where the DNA matches it firmly. Clone size is shown for a subset of rows, as once, few, many or a class of expanded clone.

j_gene	d_gene	v_gene	abundance	CDR3aa	CDR3nt
TRBJ2-7	TRBD1	TRBV5-1	-	CASSLWDSSYEQYF	TGCGCCAGCAGCCTATGGGACAGCTCCTACGAGCAGTACTTC
TRBJ1-6	-	TRBV7-9	-	CASRQTTDGTPLHF	TGTGCCAGCAGACAGACTACGGACGGGACACCCCTCCACTTT
TRBJ1-2	-	TRBV5-1	-	CASSWDIKSVGYTF	TGCGCCAGCAGCTGGGACATAAAGTCTGTCGGCTACACCTTC
TRBJ1-1	TRBD1	TRBV6-5	once	CASSSQTGGKPEAFF	TGTGCCAGCAGTTCTCAGACAGGGGGGAAACCTGAAGCTTTCTTT
TRBJ2-6	-	TRBV19	-	CASSELQGGGANVLTF	TGTGCCAGTAGCGAATTACAGGGAGGGGGGGCCAACGTCCTGACTTTC
TRBJ2-3	TRBD2	TRBV29-1	many	CSVDASGGPEYF	TGCAGCGTTGACGCTAGCGGGGGCCCAGAGTATTTT
TRBJ1-1	TRBD1	TRBV20-1	-	CSASDRGRDTEAFF	TGCAGTGCTAGTGACAGGGGGCGCGACACTGAAGCTTTCTTT
TRBJ2-3	TRBD1	TRBV11-3	-	CASSFTGGDTQYF	TGTGCCAGCAGCTTCACAGGGGGCGACACGCAGTATTTT
TRBJ2-1	-	TRBV6-4	once	CASKAGNEQFF	TGTGCCAGTAAAGCGGGTAATGAGCAGTTCTTC
TRBJ2-1	TRBD2	TRBV4-2	-	CASSSTTSGIYNEQFF	TGTGCCAGCAGCTCAACAACTAGCGGGATTTACAATGAGCAGTTCTTC
TRBJ2-3	-	TRBV7-2	-	CASSSGLYTDTQYF	TGTGCCAGCAGCTCGGGACTGTACACAGATACGCAGTATTTT
TRBJ1-2	TRBD1	TRBV9	-	CASSARTGFNYGYTF	TGTGCCAGCAGCGCCCGGACAGGTTTTAACTATGGCTACACCTTC
TRBJ2-3	-	TRBV7-5	once	CVRSLAPLTDFRTDTQYF	TGTGTCAGAAGCTTAGCACCGTTGACAGATTTTCGCACAGATACGCAGTATTTT
TRBJ2-1	-	TRBV5-4	-	CASSSNSIGEQFF	TGTGCCAGCAGCTCAAACTCTATCGGTGAGCAGTTCTTC
TRBJ2-5	TRBD2	TRBV2	-	CASRIGSGRGQETQYF	TGTGCCAGCAGAATCGGTAGCGGGAGAGGGCAAGAGACCCAGTACTTC
TRBJ2-1	-	TRBV27	-	CASSLVSSYNEQFF	TGTGCCAGCAGCTTAGTTAGTTCCTACAATGAGCAGTTCTTC
TRBJ2-5	TRBD2	TRBV15	-	CATSRGGGAGETQYF	TGTGCCACCAGCAGAGGCGGGGGGGCCGGGGAGACCCAGTACTTC
TRBJ2-3	-	TRBV20-1	-	CSSGETDTQYF	TGCAGTTCAGGGGAAACAGATACGCAGTATTTT
TRBJ2-1	-	TRBV19	-	CASRRTRGGNEQFF	TGTGCCAGTCGTCGGACTAGAGGGGGCAATGAGCAGTTCTTC
TRBJ1-4	-	TRBV7-9	-	CASSPRRGDTTNEKLFF	TGTGCCAGCAGCCCCCGCCGAGGCGATACAACTAATGAAAAACTGTTTTTT
TRBJ1-1	-	TRBV5-6	-	CASSLVGGPEAFF	TGTGCCAGCAGCTTGGTCGGGGGGCCTGAAGCTTTCTTT
TRBJ1-5	-	TRBV6-2/TRBV6-3	once	CASSNTGPSNQPQHF	TGTGCCAGCAGTAACACAGGGCCTAGCAATCAGCCCCAGCATTTT
TRBJ2-2	-	TRBV11-2	-	CASSLLDGELFF	TGTGCCAGCAGCTTATTAGACGGGGAGCTGTTTTTT
TRBJ2-5	-	TRBV30	-	CAWSVSRVDETQYF	TGTGCCTGGAGTGTATCCAGGGTGGATGAGACCCAGTACTTC
TRBJ2-3	-	TRBV27	-	CASKDPGLITDTQYF	TGTGCCAGCAAGGACCCGGGATTAATCACAGATACGCAGTATTTT
TRBJ2-1	TRBD2	TRBV2	-	CASSGPSGGANEQFF	TGTGCCAGCAGCGGGCCTAGCGGGGGGGCTAATGAGCAGTTCTTC
TRBJ1-2	TRBD1	TRBV27	-	CKGAPGYTF	TGTAAGGGGGCGCCTGGCTACACCTTC
TRBJ1-1	-	TRBV4-3	once	CASSQDLANTEAFF	TGCGCCAGCAGCCAAGATTTAGCGAACACTGAAGCTTTCTTT
TRBJ1-5	TRBD1	TRBV19	-	CASSLTGGMGNQPQHF	TGTGCCAGTAGCTTGACAGGGGGAATGGGCAATCAGCCCCAGCATTTT
TRBJ1-1	-	TRBV21-1	-	CASSSTLLNTEAFF	TGTGCCAGCAGCTCGACACTCCTGAACACTGAAGCTTTCTTT
TRBJ2-3	TRBD1	TRBV28	-	CASRFRDREIPDTQYF	TGTGCCAGCAGGTTTCGGGACAGGGAGATCCCAGATACGCAGTATTTT
TRBJ1-5	-	TRBV24-1	-	CATSDLTGNQPQHF	TGTGCCACCAGTGATTTAACGGGTAATCAGCCCCAGCATTTT
TRBJ1-1	-	TRBV19	-	CASSTRREAFF	TGTGCCAGTAGTACAAGGAGGGAAGCTTTCTTT
TRBJ1-1	-	TRBV12-3/TRBV12-4	-	CASTDQQGTEAFF	TGTGCCAGCACCGACCAGCAGGGGACTGAAGCTTTCTTT
TRBJ1-5	TRBD1	TRBV19	-	CASSAMDRGINQPQHF	TGTGCCAGTAGCGCTATGGACAGGGGAATCAATCAGCCCCAGCATTTT
TRBJ2-6	-	TRBV18	-	CASSAVSPSGSSANVLTF	TGTGCCAGCTCAGCCGTCTCCCCGTCCGGGTCCTCAGCCAACGTCCTGACTTTC
TRBJ1-1	TRBD1	TRBV5-4	-	CASSRPTGDSNTEAFF	TGTGCCAGCAGCCGACCGACAGGGGACTCGAACACTGAAGCTTTCTTT
TRBJ2-5	TRBD2	TRBV7-2	-	CASSTIAGGRETQYF	TGTGCCAGCAGCACCATAGCGGGAGGGCGGGAGACCCAGTACTTC
TRBJ2-2	TRBD2	TRBV19	once	CAGSGKGFVGELFF	TGTGCCGGAAGCGGGAAAGGGTTCGTCGGGGAGCTGTTTTTT